This T cell receptor (beta chain) was sequenced for a study of T-cell reconstitution after alpha-beta-depleted transplantation in children. The CDR3 extends over 14 amino acids. Trimming cost V 9 bases and J 0 bases, with 12 bases left between them. Unique molecular identifiers were used to barcode this TCRbeta library. TCRdb called the PCR reads again in MiXCR, with one record for every CDR3 protein. The repertoire holds under 850,000 distinct CDR3 sequences, with roughly 13% as singletons. This clonotype was seen at least ten times. The input for sequencing was PBMCs, taken before TCRalphabeta/CD19-depleted stem cell transplant. This chain uses TRBV12-3 or TRBV12-4 with TRBJ1-5; D uncertain. The receptor's source is a girl aged 2-15 years with congenital amegakaryocytic thrombocytopenia, due to receive a stem cell transplant. The CDR3, as DNA: TGTGCCAGGGGGTCCCGGTATAGCAATCAGCCCCAGCATTTT. The encoded protein is CARGSRYSNQPQHF.